The 8 T cell receptor beta chains below all came from one sample that was sequenced in a study of T-cell reconstitution after alpha-beta-depleted transplantation in children listed by TCRdb under 2016. What the treatment or condition label conveys for this sample: allogeneic hematopoietic cell transplantation with graft depleted of TCRalphabeta T cells and CD19 B cells. The library was built by means of PCR. Sequencing was performed on an Illumina HiSeq 2500. TCR libraries were prepared with molecular barcoding, using unique molecular identifiers to normalize TCRbeta repertoire quantification. The public reads were reprocessed in TCRdb via fastp at Q25 and MiXCR, keeping in-frame beta chains. One record per CDR3 amino acid sequence lists the most common genes and DNA. In all, the sample holds approximately 650,000 distinct CDR3 sequences, and roughly 13% of those were seen once. The top ten constitute about 0.79% of the sample.

Sequencing was performed on PBMCs, taken before TCRalphabeta/CD19-depleted stem cell transplant. The receptors here all came from a girl between 2 and 10 years old with congenital amegakaryocytic thrombocytopenia, due to receive a stem cell transplant.

This clonotype was detected many times. This CDR3 reads CASSPRKVAPNTGELFF. CDR3 bases: TGTGCCAGCAGCCCGCGGAAGGTCGCACCGAACACCGGGGAGCTGTTTTTT. V usage is TRBV7-8 and J usage is TRBJ2-2; D gene ambiguous. The germline V gene has CDR1 SGHVS and CDR2 FQNEAQ. Trimming took off 5 bases at V and 0 bases at J, with 16 bases between the two ends. This CDR3 contains 17 residues.

This clonotype has a handful of counts. This chain links TRBV29-1 with TRBJ1-2, with a weak D call TRBD1 (5 bases). Between the trimmed V and J ends, which lost 2 bases and 2 bases, there was a span of 12 bases. This CDR3 is 14 amino acids long. Germline V CDR1 and CDR2: SQVTM, ANQGSEA. Written as DNA, the CDR3 is TGCAGCGTTGAAAAAAACAGGAACAACTATGGCTACACCTTC. It translates to CSVEKNRNNYGYTF.

This clonotype was counted at least ten times. The chain couples TRBV4-2 to TRBJ2-2; 10 bases map to TRBD2. The CDR3 loop spans 15 amino acids. V trimming: 2 bases; J trimming: 3 bases; junction bases outside the gene matches: 0. Germline V gene sequence: CDR1 LGHNA, CDR2 YNFKEQ. The CDR3 sequence is CASSQLAGDTGELFF. In DNA form, the CDR3 reads TGTGCCAGCAGCCAACTAGCGGGAGACACCGGGGAGCTGTTTTTT.

This clonotype was seen many times. The chain couples TRBV6-1 to TRBJ2-2, with D possibly being TRBD2 (6 bases). Trimming took 4 bases from V and 3 from J, leaving 15 bases between them. Germline assignment: CDR1 MNHNS and CDR2 SASEGT. The CDR3 runs to 16 residues. CDR3 nucleotides: TGTGCCAGCAGTGGAGTAGGAATAGCGGACACCGGGGAGCTGTTTTTT. Its protein product is CASSGVGIADTGELFF.

This chain links TRBV28 with TRBJ2-4, with 10 bases fitting TRBD2. CDR1 and CDR2 from the germline V gene are MDHEN and SYDVKM. The CDR3 loop spans 19 amino acids. The V segment lost 8 bases and the J segment 1 base; nucleotides outside the gene matches: 17. The CDR3 DNA is TGTGCCAGCGGGATCGCCGGACTAGCGGTTGGCGAGGCCAAAAACATTCAGTACTTC. The encoded protein is CASGIAGLAVGEAKNIQYF.

In its sample, this clonotype was seen a few times. This chain uses TRBV24-1 with TRBJ1-2, with D uncertain. Germline CDR1 is KGHDR and CDR2 is SFDVKD. This CDR3 has 11 residues. Deletions cut 2 bases from V and 7 bases from J, with 4 bases between. This chain's CDR3 is CATSDYVGYTF. The CDR3 nucleotides are TGTGCCACCAGTGATTATGTTGGCTACACCTTC.

V gene TRBV4-1 combines with J gene TRBJ2-4; 7 bases match TRBD2. Germline lookup yields CDR1 MGHRA and CDR2 YSYEKL. CDR3 length: 18 amino acids. V dropped 4 bases and J dropped 5; count of bases not matched to a gene: 17. CDR3 sequence: CASSPPLSASGQQNIQYF. The CDR3 DNA reads TGCGCCAGCAGCCCCCCATTATCGGCTAGCGGACAACAAAACATTCAGTACTTC.

V gene TRBV5-1 combines with J gene TRBJ2-7; perhaps TRBD1 as D (5 bases). CDR3 size: 13 residues. Per germline, CDR1 SGHRS and CDR2 YFSETQ. V lost 4 bases to trimming and J lost 4 bases, with 12 bases between them. CDR3 amino acids: CASSTDIQYEQYF. CDR3 bases: TGCGCCAGCAGCACGGACATACAGTACGAGCAGTACTTC.